The 29 T cell receptor beta chains presented below share a single source sample, sequenced in a study of long-term antiretroviral therapy in people with HIV. At survey level, the immunoSEQ assay was run in its v3.0 version. The repertoire was sequenced with immunoSEQ multiplex PCR; TCRdb's copy has only in-frame clones and lacks some. The sample lists more than 20,000 clones, around 77% occurring once. The sample in question was unsorted PBMCs, obtained less than 1.8 years before starting antiretroviral therapy. Every receptor here comes from a woman aged 40 to 55 with HIV.

CDR3 residues: CASSHTGGRSTEAFF. The DNA of the CDR3 is TGCGCCAGCAGCCATACAGGGGGCCGGAGCACTGAAGCTTTCTTT. The J gene is TRBJ1-1, the V gene TRBV4-3; 9 bases are a match to TRBD1. CDR1 is LGHNA and CDR2 is YSLEER in the germline V gene. V dropped 3 bases and J dropped 4; count of bases not matched to a gene: 6. This CDR3 has 15 amino acids.

V gene TRBV5-1 combines with J gene TRBJ2-2, with no clear D. V shed 0 bases and J shed 4 bases, with 13 bases lying between them. The CDR3 sequence is 16 residues long. Germline lookup yields CDR1 SGHRS and CDR2 YFSETQ. CDR3 nucleotides: TGCGCCAGCAGCTTGGAGACCCGAGGTCGCACCGGGGAGCTGTTTTTT. Translating gives CASSLETRGRTGELFF.

This chain uses TRBV2 with TRBJ2-3; 9 nucleotides line up with TRBD2. Trimming cost V 2 bases and J 6 bases; bases outside gene matches: 6. The CDR3 loop spans 15 amino acids. Germline V CDR1 and CDR2: SNHLY, FYNNEI. For the CDR3, the DNA is TGTGCCAGCAGTGAATCGGTAGCGGGAGAGGATACGCAGTATTTT. This translates into CASSESVAGEDTQYF.

This chain joins TRBV7-9 and TRBJ2-7; TRBD2 matches 8 bases. V was clipped by 3 bases and J by 4 bases; unmatched bases: 5. This CDR3 spans 14 amino acids. Germline V gene sequence: CDR1 SEHNR, CDR2 FQNEAQ (reference sequence). For the CDR3, the DNA is TGTGCCAGCAGCTTTGCGGGGGGAAGATACGAGCAGTACTTC. This translates into CASSFAGGRYEQYF.

This sequence joins TRBV9 and TRBJ2-6, with TRBD2 matching over 8 bases. Losses at the gene ends were 7 bases for V and 1 base for J; bases not matched to a gene: 13. Germline lookup yields CDR1 SGDLS and CDR2 YYNGEE. The CDR3 is made up of 18 amino acids. DNA of the CDR3: TGTGCCAGCGCCGGGGGGGTCGTTTCAGTTTCTGGGGCCAACGTCCTGACTTTC. Translated, it gives CASAGGVVSVSGANVLTF.

This chain links TRBV11-3 with TRBJ2-3, with D tentatively TRBD2 (6 bases). Germline V gene sequence: CDR1 SGHNT, CDR2 YENEEA. Trimming removed 4 bases from V and 7 bases from J, with 12 bases in between. The CDR3 is made up of 13 amino acids. The CDR3 sequence: CASSSGGENTQYF. In DNA form, the CDR3 reads TGTGCCAGCAGCTCAGGAGGGGAGAATACGCAGTATTTT.

The chain carries TRBV9 and TRBJ1-3, with D unclear. The V gene lost 1 base and the J gene lost 1 base, with 3 bases spanning the gap. Germline lookup yields CDR1 SGDLS and CDR2 YYNGEE. This CDR3 is built from 13 residues. Here the CDR3 reads CASSVSSGNTIYF. In nucleotides, the CDR3 is TGTGCCAGCAGCGTAAGTTCTGGAAACACCATATATTTT.

This chain links TRBV4-3 with TRBJ1-1, with 9 bases identical to TRBD1. J lost 7 bases, V lost 0 bases, and 6 bases had no gene match. The CDR3 is made up of 15 amino acids. Germline V CDR1 and CDR2: LGHNA, YSLEER. The CDR3 loop is CASSQEQGARLEAFF. In nucleotides, the CDR3 is TGCGCCAGCAGCCAAGAACAGGGGGCCCGCCTTGAAGCTTTCTTT.

This chain uses TRBV2 with TRBJ2-7, with D perhaps being TRBD1 or TRBD2 (5 bases each). The CDR3 totals 12 residues. V was shortened by 6 bases and J by 1 base, with 7 bases between the two germline ends. CDR1 SNHLY and CDR2 FYNNEI come from the germline V gene. This CDR3 is CASRRGSYEQYF. The DNA for the CDR3 is TGTGCCAGCAGGAGGGGTTCCTACGAGCAGTACTTC.

The gene calls are TRBV4-1 and TRBJ1-1; D might be TRBD1 (5 bases). V was trimmed by 0 bases and J by 3 bases, leaving 32 bases between them. Per the germline V gene, CDR1 is MGHRA and CDR2 is YSYEKL. The length of the CDR3 is 22 residues. CDR3 region: CASSQDFSRPGSWGTRDTEAFF. The CDR3 coding sequence is TGCGCCAGCAGCCAAGATTTCTCTCGTCCGGGATCTTGGGGGACCAGGGACACTGAAGCTTTCTTT.

CDR3 sequence reads: CASSPNDEQYF. The CDR3 DNA is TGTGCCAGCTCACCTAACGACGAGCAGTACTTC. This rearrangement joins TRBV18 to TRBJ2-7; D remains unclear. Per the germline V gene, CDR1 is KGHSH and CDR2 is LQKENI. The V end lost 3 bases, the J end lost 5 bases, and 5 bases lay between the germline ends. The CDR3 runs 11 residues. The full variable domain, its missing parts supplied by reference TRBV18 and TRBJ2-7, is NAGVMQNPRHLVRRRGQEARLRCSPMKGHSHVYWYRQLPEEGLKFMVYLQKENIIDESGMPKERFSAEFPKEGPSILRIQQVVRGDSAAYFCASSPNDEQYFGPGTRLTVT.

J is TRBJ2-2 and V is TRBV18, with 7 bases that match TRBD2. Germline V gene sequence: CDR1 KGHSH, CDR2 LQKENI. This CDR3 spans 15 amino acids. The J segment lost 11 bases and the V segment lost 1 base, leaving 10 bases of the junction unmatched. Here the CDR3 reads CASSPRGLSGVELFF. For the CDR3, the DNA is TGTGCCAGCTCACCACGGGGACTATCCGGAGTCGAGCTGTTTTTT.

This clone appeared a few times. The chain links TRBV27 to TRBJ2-2; D not resolved. Germline V gives CDR1 MNHEY, CDR2 SMNVEV (reference sequence). V was clipped by 2 bases and J by 7 bases, with 5 bases between them. The CDR3 is 12 residues long. CDR3 nucleotide sequence: TGTGCCAGCAGTTTAGGGTTCGGGGAGCTGTTTTTT. The encoded protein is CASSLGFGELFF.

This clone was found a few times. J is TRBJ2-2 and V is TRBV28; TRBD2 might be the D (6 bases). With 3 bases removed from V and 3 bases from J, the gap between germline ends came to 17 bases. The CDR3 extends over 17 amino acids. CDR1 MDHEN and CDR2 SYDVKM come from the germline V gene. In nucleotides, the CDR3 is TGTGCCAGCAGTTTCCGCGGGACTCTTGACTACACCGGGGAGCTGTTTTTT. This translates into CASSFRGTLDYTGELFF.

The chain links TRBV7-2 to TRBJ2-7; 14 bases align to TRBD2. The CDR3 has 15 residues. The V gene's germline CDR1 is SGHTA and CDR2 FQGNSA. V trimming: 4 bases; J trimming: 7 bases; junction bases outside the gene matches: 6. CDR3 DNA sequence: TGTGCCAGCAGCTCGGGACTAGCGGGGGTGAGAGAGCAGTACTTC. Its translation: CASSSGLAGVREQYF.

This rearrangement joins TRBV29-1 to TRBJ2-7; TRBD2 might be the D (6 bases). Germline V gives CDR1 SQVTM, CDR2 ANQGSEA. Deletions cut 4 bases from V and 7 bases from J, with 23 bases between. The CDR3 is 15 residues long. CDR3 coding DNA: TGCAGCGTTGCGGGGACTGAGCAGGAGGCCTTTGAGCAGTACTTC. It yields the protein CSVAGTEQEAFEQYF.

This clone occurred a few times. V usage is TRBV7-9 and J usage is TRBJ1-3, with TRBD1 matching over 7 bases. Looked up from germline, CDR1 is SEHNR and CDR2 is FQNEAQ (reference sequence). The CDR3 consists of 14 residues. Trimming at V came to 3 bases and at J to 7 bases, leaving 6 bases not matched to a gene. The CDR3 nucleotides are TGTGCCAGCAGCTTCGCCGACAGGGATAACACCATATATTTT. It codes for CASSFADRDNTIYF.

The chain couples TRBV7-2 to TRBJ1-6; weak D call: TRBD1 (5 bases). CDR1 is SGHTA, CDR2 FQGNSA, per germline. The CDR3 length is 13 residues. The V gene lost 5 bases and the J gene lost 7 bases, with 9 bases spanning the gap. CDR3 sequence reads: CASSGDSNSPLHF. CDR3 nucleotide sequence: TGTGCCAGCAGCGGGGACTCGAATTCACCCCTCCACTTT.

The chain joins TRBV5-1 to TRBJ2-7; D gene ambiguous. Trimming took 2 bases from V and 2 from J, leaving 8 bases between them. CDR1 is SGHRS and CDR2 is YFSETQ in the germline V gene. The CDR3 totals 13 residues. The CDR3 DNA reads TGCGCCAGCAGCTTAACAGAAACCTACGAGCAGTACTTC. Translation: CASSLTETYEQYF. Complete variable domain (other parts from reference TRBV5-1 and TRBJ2-7): KAGVTQTPRYLIKTRGQQVTLSCSPISGHRSVSWYQQTPGQGLQFLFEYFSETQRNKGNFPGRFSGRQFSNSRSEMNVSTLELGDSALYLCASSLTETYEQYFGPGTRLTVT.

The chain has TRBV2 and TRBJ1-2, with 8 bases that match TRBD1. Losses at the gene ends were 4 bases for V and 6 bases for J; bases not matched to a gene: 1. CDR1 is SNHLY and CDR2 is FYNNEI in the germline V gene. The CDR3 is made up of 12 amino acids. CDR3 protein: CASSGDRHGYTF. The CDR3 nucleotides are TGTGCCAGCAGTGGGGACAGGCATGGCTACACCTTC.

The chain is built from TRBV5-6 and TRBJ2-7; D assignment may be TRBD1 or TRBD2 (5 bases each). CDR1 is SGHDT, CDR2 YYEEEE, per germline. The CDR3 length is 14 residues. V was cut by 7 bases and J by 5 bases, with 19 bases left in between. This CDR3 is CASGGPLSGDEQYF. Written as DNA, the CDR3 is TGTGCCAGCGGGGGACCCCTAAGTGGAGACGAGCAGTACTTC.

This chain uses TRBV27 with TRBJ1-1; no firm D call. The CDR3 contains 13 residues. V lost 9 bases and J 4 bases, leaving 15 bases between the germline ends. The germline V gene has CDR1 MNHEY and CDR2 SMNVEV (reference sequence). The CDR3 DNA follows: TGTGCCAGTAAACTTCTTAGTTTCACTGAAGCTTTCTTT. Translated, it gives CASKLLSFTEAFF.

This chain links TRBV7-8 with TRBJ2-7; D remains ambiguous. V was shortened by 5 bases and J by 2 bases, with 13 bases between the two germline ends. The V gene's germline CDR1 is SGHVS and CDR2 FQNEAQ. This CDR3 is built from 14 residues. The CDR3 sequence: CASSPFTEPYEQYF. CDR3 coding DNA: TGTGCCAGCAGCCCATTTACTGAGCCCTACGAGCAGTACTTC.

V and J are TRBV6-5 and TRBJ1-1, with 7 bases matching TRBD1. V trimming: 7 bases; J trimming: 0 bases; junction bases outside the gene matches: 2. CDR3 length: 13 residues. Germline CDR1 and CDR2: MNHEY and SVGAGI. Here the CDR3 DNA reads TGTGCCAGCATGGGACAGATGAACACTGAAGCTTTCTTT. It yields the protein CASMGQMNTEAFF.

The chain is built from TRBV11-3 and TRBJ2-1; D not certain. Trimming shortened V by 4 bases and J by 7 bases, and 23 bases separated the two germline ends. The CDR3 is 17 amino acids. From germline, CDR1 is SGHNT and CDR2 YENEEA. CDR3 residues: CASSSIRSSGSRNEQFF. CDR3 DNA: TGTGCCAGCAGCTCCATCCGTTCATCCGGTTCTAGGAATGAGCAGTTCTTC.

The chain links TRBV7-8 to TRBJ1-2; D is ambiguous. Germline CDR1 reads SGHVS; CDR2 reads FQNEAQ. This CDR3 has 14 amino acids. Trimming took off 5 bases at V and 4 bases at J, with 14 bases between the two ends. The DNA of the CDR3 is TGTGCCAGCAGCCTGATGCCGGGTCTCTATGGCTACACCTTC. Protein sequence: CASSLMPGLYGYTF.

The V and J genes are TRBV14 and TRBJ1-2, with D uncertain. This CDR3 has 16 residues. V lost 4 bases, J lost 7 bases, and 22 bases lay in between. Germline loops: CDR1 SGHDN, CDR2 FVKESK. Here the CDR3 reads CASSPESGFSLFGYTF. As DNA, the CDR3 is TGTGCCAGCAGCCCGGAATCGGGCTTCTCCTTGTTTGGCTACACCTTC.

This clone was detected only once. The chain uses TRBV7-7 and TRBJ2-3, with D hard to call. Germline V lookup: CDR1 SSHAT, CDR2 FNYEAQ (reference sequence). CDR3 length equals 15 residues. Trimming pared 2 bases from V and 1 base from J, leaving 10 bases between. For the CDR3, the DNA is TGTGCCAGCAGCTTAAATCCCGACCGCACAGATACGCAGTATTTT. Its translation: CASSLNPDRTDTQYF.

This clone was seen only a few times. V and J are TRBV30 and TRBJ1-2; weak D call: TRBD1 (6 bases). Between the trimmed V and J ends, which lost 8 bases and 7 bases, there was a span of 23 bases. The CDR3 runs to 14 residues. Germline CDR1 is GTSNPN and CDR2 is SVGIG (reference sequence). The CDR3, as DNA: TGTGCCGCCGAGGGGGGGTACAGGGCAGGTGGCTACACCTTC. Its protein product is CAAEGGYRAGGYTF.